The source of this T cell receptor (beta chain) is a study of CD8 T cells in Susac syndrome (dated by TCRdb to between 2018 and 2021). Regarding the research as a whole: Of the Susac syndrome patients who were sequenced, 5 or 6 had clinically active disease and roughly eight were in clinical remission. At the time of blood withdrawal, Susac syndrome patients were either therapy-naive, taking corticosteroids (with some also receiving IVIg), or on IVIg alone. The study used repertoire sequencing to test whether antigen drove CD8+ T cell activation and differentiation in Susac syndrome. Overall study results and their limits: In the CD4+ T cell repertoire of Susac syndrome patients, clonal expansion was not detected. The number of individuals in the TCR sequencing and HLA analysis was acknowledged as relatively small.

Peripheral blood CD8+ and CD4+ T cells from healthy donors, Susac syndrome patients and multiple sclerosis patients were profiled by high-throughput TCR beta sequencing. The Susac syndrome patients fulfilled recently defined diagnostic criteria for definite or probable disease. CD8+ TEMRA cells were enriched by FACS, while bulk CD8+ and CD4+ T cells were purified by magnetic negative isolation. Blood was drawn into EDTA tubes, processed within 24 hours, and PBMCs were isolated by density gradient centrifugation. PBMCs intended for TCR sequencing were cryopreserved in liquid nitrogen and thawed later in a water bath at 37 degrees C. Purity of sorted or isolated CD4+, CD8+ and CD8+ TEMRA cells was at least 90%. This clonotype has only a few counts. The antigen it binds to is not known. No much larger clone is present one base from it, and per-base qualities are unavailable. In the germline V gene, CDR1 corresponds to KGHSH and CDR2 to LQKENI. V is reduced by 2 bases and J by 1 base, leaving a spacing of 8 bases between them. From the cysteine through the phenylalanine, the CDR3 covers 14 amino acids. Only the CDR3 DNA stays, 42 bases, in frame from base 1.

RNA was extracted using the RNeasy kit, and roughly 0.45 to 1 microgram was reverse transcribed with random hexamers. TCR beta CDR3 regions were amplified with the immunoSEQ multiplex PCR assay covering 54 Vbeta and 13 Jbeta segments. Bias from PCR amplification was corrected by using a synthetic template baseline for primer optimization and for computational correction. The authors' pipeline ran thus. Reads were assigned to V, D and J genes according to IMGT and analyzed in immunoSEQ Analyzer, with only productive sequences retained. Clonality was calculated as one minus the Shannon entropy normalized by log2 of the number of productive unique sequences. Public and private clones were assessed among the 100 most prevalent clones of each patient and control. A clone was defined as Susac-specific if it was absent from the healthy and MS cohorts, from some 1,100 published viral clones and from other ImmuneACCESS disease sequences. TCRdb reprocessing: public reads trimmed at Q25 with fastp, clones called with MiXCR, in-frame beta chains kept. CDR3 protein sequences are deduplicated, and each keeps its most common genes and DNA. The V and J calls and clone size come from TCRdb's table, not from the authors' own analysis. In all, the sample holds roughly 190,000 distinct CDR3 sequences, and almost 96% of those were seen once. In total, the top ten clones hold more than 0.08% of the sample.

The receptor was derived from a human donor with Susac syndrome. The chain is assembled from TRBV18 and TRBJ1-1; TRBD1 is perhaps the D gene, given 5 matching bases. Sequencing input: CD4+ T cells from PBMCs. Here the CDR3 is given as CASSPTGENTEAFF. Read as DNA, the sequence is TGTGCCAGCTCACCAACGGGGGAGAACACTGAAGCTTTCTTT.